The 28 T cell receptor beta chains given below trace back to one sample, sequenced in a study of shared clonotypes between healthy human individuals. Clones were read by immunoSEQ multiplex PCR, and TCRdb kept only the in-frame ones, dropping some. Here the sample spans over a million clones, about 80% being singletons. The sample was memory CD4+ T cells from PBMCs. Subset: CD45RA-negative fraction. Receptors were obtained from a man younger than 35 in good health. Some clones in this sample may be carry-over from other donors' samples.

For the CDR3, the DNA is TGTGCCAGCAGCTTAGCTAGCGGGAGGGCGCATGAGCAGTTCTTC. Translating gives CASSLASGRAHEQFF. The chain has TRBV7-7 and TRBJ2-1; the match to TRBD2 covers 11 bases. The ends lost 0 bases at V and 8 bases at J; junction bases unmatched: 3. The CDR3 is 15 residues long. Germline V gene lookup returns CDR1 SSHAT and CDR2 FNYEAQ (reference sequence).

This chain joins TRBV7-2 and TRBJ2-3; D is unresolved. V dropped 1 base and J dropped 10 bases, with 24 bases sitting between them. This CDR3 has 17 amino acids. Germline assignment: CDR1 SGHTA and CDR2 FQGNSA. Here the CDR3 DNA reads TGTGCCAGCAGCTTAGACCTTTTCGTGGTTAGAATAGACGCGCAGTATTTT. Translated, it gives CASSLDLFVVRIDAQYF.

The V call is TRBV30, the J call TRBJ2-5; D possibly corresponds to TRBD2 (5 bases). The germline V and J ends were trimmed by 4 bases and 4 bases, with 10 bases remaining between them. CDR3 length: 12 amino acids. The germline gives CDR1 GTSNPN, CDR2 SVGIG (reference sequence). The CDR3 sequence is CAWTGVGETQYF. The CDR3 nucleotides read TGTGCCTGGACCGGGGTTGGAGAGACCCAGTACTTC.

The chain employs TRBV4-3 and TRBJ1-2; D remains unclear. The CDR3 has 14 amino acids. The V gene's germline CDR1 is LGHNA and CDR2 YSLEER. Trimming stripped 3 bases from V and 2 bases from J, with 10 bases between. Written as DNA, the CDR3 is TGCGCCAGCAGCCAGGGGTCAAAAAACTATGGCTACACCTTC. Amino acid sequence: CASSQGSKNYGYTF.

The CDR3 DNA is TGTGCCAGCAGCCCGGGACAGGGGATAATCGAGCAGTACTTC. It encodes CASSPGQGIIEQYF. The rearrangement links TRBV2 to TRBJ2-7; 10 bases match TRBD1. With V trimmed by 6 bases and J by 6 bases, 8 bases remained unmatched. Germline CDR1 reads SNHLY; CDR2 reads FYNNEI. This CDR3 is built from 14 residues.

For this clone: The junction differs from germline at one of its ends, possibly a read error. This rearrangement joins TRBV25-1 to TRBJ1-6; D may be TRBD1 (6 bases). The CDR3 covers 17 residues. Germline-derived CDR1 and CDR2 are MGHDK and SYGVNS. As DNA, the CDR3 is TGTGCCAGCAGGGAATTCAGGGGAGGGGTGGAGAATTCACCCCTCCACTTT. Its translation is CASREFRGGVENSPLHF.

The V gene is TRBV7-8, the J gene TRBJ1-2, with 9 bases lining up with TRBD1. The CDR3 is 14 residues long. CDR1 SGHVS and CDR2 FQNEAQ come from the germline V gene. The trim removed 5 bases at V and 3 bases at J, leaving 4 bases unmatched. Here the CDR3 DNA reads TGTGCCAGCAGCCGACGGGACAGGGACTATGGCTACACCTTC. Translation: CASSRRDRDYGYTF.

V usage is TRBV20-1 and J usage is TRBJ1-1; D perhaps matches TRBD1 (6 bases). CDR1 DFQATT and CDR2 SNEGSKA come from the germline V gene (reference sequence). The CDR3 is made up of 11 amino acids. The CDR3 DNA follows: TGCAGAGTTAAGGGGGGGACTGAAGCTTTCTTT. Translation: CRVKGGTEAFF.

The chain combines TRBV28 with TRBJ1-2; 12 bases fit TRBD1. V lost 5 bases and J lost 6; bases outside the gene matches: 13. The CDR3 has 17 residues. Germline lookup yields CDR1 MDHEN and CDR2 SYDVKM. DNA for the CDR3: TGTGCCAGCAGTCCCCAGGGGGGGACAGGGGGCGCCGATGGCTACACCTTC. Translated: CASSPQGGTGGADGYTF.

The rearrangement uses TRBV5-1 and TRBJ2-2; TRBD2 agrees at 7 bases. The length of the CDR3 is 15 residues. Germline CDR1 SGHRS, CDR2 YFSETQ. V was clipped by 0 bases and J by 8 bases; unmatched bases: 7. The CDR3 bases are TGCGCCAGCAGCTTGGCGACGAGCGGGAAAGGGGAGCTGTTTTTT. It translates to CASSLATSGKGELFF.

The chain combines TRBV4-2 with TRBJ2-1; D not resolved. Between the trimmed V and J ends, which lost 4 bases and 4 bases, there was a span of 14 bases. The CDR3 is 15 residues long. In germline, CDR1 is LGHNA, CDR2 YNFKEQ. The CDR3, as DNA: TGTGCCAGCAGCCTGGGCCCGCGGTCATACAATGAGCAGTTCTTC. Amino acid sequence: CASSLGPRSYNEQFF.

The J gene is TRBJ1-1, the V gene TRBV5-1; 7 nucleotides align to TRBD1. The CDR3 contains 12 residues. With V trimmed by 0 bases and J by 9 bases, 2 bases remained unmatched. Germline V gene data show CDR1 as SGHRS and CDR2 as YFSETQ. The CDR3 DNA reads TGCGCCAGCAGCTTGGAGGGACAGAAAGCTTTCTTT. Translated: CASSLEGQKAFF.

This clone was found once. V gene TRBV4-1 combines with J gene TRBJ2-7; a weak D match, TRBD1 (6 bases). V was cut by 3 bases and J by 6 bases, with 15 bases left in between. The CDR3 extends over 14 amino acids. Germline CDR1 and CDR2: MGHRA and YSYEKL. DNA for the CDR3: TGCGCCAGCAGCCAGCCGGGACAAAGGGTCGAGCAGTACTTC. Translation gives CASSQPGQRVEQYF.

V is TRBV13 and J is TRBJ2-3; 9 bases map to TRBD1. CDR3 length equals 17 residues. Germline loops: CDR1 PRHDT, CDR2 FYEKMQ (reference sequence). Germline trimming cut 6 bases from V and 2 bases from J; bases unmatched to any gene: 12. CDR3 sequence: CASRYHPGTGNTDTQYF. The CDR3 DNA reads TGTGCCAGCAGATATCACCCCGGGACAGGGAACACAGATACGCAGTATTTT.

The chain has TRBV2 and TRBJ2-1; TRBD2 matches 14 bases. Germline V lookup: CDR1 SNHLY, CDR2 FYNNEI. The CDR3 runs to 18 residues. J lost 7 bases, V lost 6 bases, and 14 bases had no gene match. The CDR3 DNA is TGTGCCAGCAGCGCCGGGACTAGCGGGAGTAGTTCGCCTAATGAGCAGTTCTTC. This translates into CASSAGTSGSSSPNEQFF.

V gene TRBV7-2 combines with J gene TRBJ1-3, with a possible D match to TRBD1 (5 bases). V was cut by 6 bases and J by 1 base, with 10 bases left in between. This CDR3 has 14 residues. Germline CDR1 is SGHTA and CDR2 is FQGNSA. CDR3 region: CASRRRGSGNTIYF. The CDR3 DNA reads as TGTGCCAGCAGACGGAGGGGTTCTGGAAACACCATATATTTT.

This clone was observed a single time. The rearrangement links TRBV12-2 to TRBJ1-5. TRBV12-2 is a documented pseudogene. CDR3 length: 15 residues. Written as DNA, the CDR3 is TGTGCAAGTCGCTTAGTCGGGGAGAGCAATCAGCCCCAGCATTTT. Encoded protein: CASRLVGESNQPQHF.

The chain is built from TRBV5-1 and TRBJ2-1, with TRBD2 as a possible D gene (6 bases). V lost 6 bases and J lost 4, with 23 bases in between. CDR3 length: 17 residues. The germline CDR1 and CDR2 sequences are SGHRS and YFSETQ. The CDR3 is CASTPRGGKRSYNEQFF. In DNA, the CDR3 is TGCGCCAGCACCCCTAGGGGCGGGAAAAGGAGTTACAATGAGCAGTTCTTC.

V gene TRBV5-1 combines with J gene TRBJ2-7; D might be TRBD1 or TRBD2, each matching 5 bases. CDR1 SGHRS and CDR2 YFSETQ come from the germline V gene. Trimming left V 7 bases short and J 12 bases short, with 20 bases between. CDR3 length equals 12 residues. This chain's CDR3 is CASAPGDAAWYF. CDR3 sequence (DNA): TGCGCCAGCGCCCCCGGGGACGCGGCGTGGTACTTC.

This chain joins TRBV7-2 and TRBJ2-5; unclear D gene. CDR3 length: 12 amino acids. The ends were cut back, 2 bases at V and 5 bases at J, with 6 bases in the middle. Germline V lookup: CDR1 SGHTA, CDR2 FQGNSA. In DNA form, the CDR3 reads TGTGCCAGCAGCTTAAACGCTGAGACCCAGTACTTC. It specifies CASSLNAETQYF.

The CDR3 region is CASSFGTDYGYTF. CDR3 bases: TGTGCCAGCAGTTTTGGGACAGACTATGGCTACACCTTC. This rearrangement joins TRBV6-5 to TRBJ1-2; 7 bases are shared with TRBD1. Germline V gene data show CDR1 as MNHEY and CDR2 as SVGAGI. J gave up 3 bases and V 4 bases, and 2 bases lay outside the gene matches. This CDR3 is built from 13 residues.

The chain uses TRBV19 and TRBJ2-7; D not certain. This CDR3 has 14 residues. Trimming removed 2 bases at V and 7 bases at J, with 15 bases between. Germline V CDR1 and CDR2: LNHDA, SQIVND (reference sequence). DNA for the CDR3: TGTGCCAGTAGTATATCCTGGGATGTCCGGGAGCAGTACTTC. Translating it yields CASSISWDVREQYF. Full variable domain (remainder filled in from reference TRBV19 and TRBJ2-7): DGGITQSPKYLFRKEGQNVTLSCEQNLNHDAMYWYRQDPGQGLRLIYYSQIVNDFQKGDIAEGYSVSREKKESFPLTVTSAQKNPTAFYLCASSISWDVREQYFGPGTRLTVT.

The genes are TRBV2 and TRBJ2-3, with D hard to call. The CDR3 has 12 amino acids. CDR1 and CDR2 (germline): SNHLY, FYNNEI. The ends were cut back, 7 bases at V and 2 bases at J, with 7 bases in the middle. The CDR3 bases are TGTGCCAGCATTTATTACACAGATACGCAGTATTTT. Its translation: CASIYYTDTQYF.

The genes are TRBV5-1 and TRBJ1-5; D is perhaps TRBD1 (6 bases). Germline V CDR1 and CDR2: SGHRS, YFSETQ. CDR3 length: 15 amino acids. Trimming removed 0 bases at V and 4 bases at J, with 11 bases between. The CDR3 DNA sequence: TGCGCCAGCAGCTTGGAAGGACAGCTTAATCAGCCCCAGCATTTT. Its protein is CASSLEGQLNQPQHF.

For this clone: A junction end diverges from the germline sequence, so it may reflect a read error. The V call is TRBV28, the J call TRBJ1-1; no reliable D call. Germline lookup yields CDR1 MDHEN and CDR2 SYDVKM. The CDR3 consists of 12 residues. The CDR3 bases are TGTGCCTGCAGTCTGGAGGGTACTGAAGCTTTCTTT. Amino acid sequence: CACSLEGTEAFF.

The chain employs TRBV19 and TRBJ2-3; 9 bases line up with TRBD1. J gave up 7 bases and V 0 bases, and 5 bases lay outside the gene matches. Germline-derived CDR1 and CDR2 are LNHDA and SQIVND (reference sequence). CDR3 length: 15 residues. CDR3 DNA: TGTGCCAGTAGTATAGACCCGGACAGGGGACATACGCAGTATTTT. Protein: CASSIDPDRGHTQYF.

This clone showed up many times. At the DNA level, this CDR3 is encoded by other sequences in the same sample as well. The chain employs TRBV15 and TRBJ2-7, with 7 positions matching TRBD2. The CDR3 is 14 amino acids. V gave up 1 base and J gave up 1 base; unmatched junction bases: 1. Germline V gene data show CDR1 as LNHNV and CDR2 as YYDKDF (reference sequence). CDR3 nucleotides: TGTGCCACCAGCAGAGGCGGGGGTTCCTACGAGCAGTACTTC. It specifies CATSRGGGSYEQYF. The complete variable domain, with remaining parts taken from reference TRBV15 and TRBJ2-7, reads DAMVIQNPRYQVTQFGKPVTLSCSQTLNHNVMYWYQQKSSQAPKLLFHYYDKDFNNEADTPDNFQSRRPNTSFCFLDIRSPGLGDTAMYLCATSRGGGSYEQYFGPGTRLTVT.

V usage is TRBV6-6 and J usage is TRBJ1-1; D gene uncertain. Germline values: CDR1 MNHNY, CDR2 SVGAGI (reference sequence). CDR3 size: 15 residues. V lost 0 bases and J 1 base, leaving 9 bases between the germline ends. The CDR3 region has the DNA TGTGCCAGCAGTTACTCGAGTCTGGAGAACACTGAAGCTTTCTTT. This gives the protein CASSYSSLENTEAFF.